These 9 T cell receptor beta chains were sequenced from one sample in a study of human T cells and chemical hapten exposure (dated by TCRdb to 2020 to 2022). The sample's treatment or condition label, in plain terms: therapeutic diphenylcyclopropenone sensitization with weekly scalp DPC. Library preparation attached unique molecular identifiers to individual cDNA molecules for quantitative, reproducible TCR counting. The public reads were quality trimmed at Q25 with fastp and then assembled into clones with MiXCR by TCRdb, keeping productive beta chains. Duplicate CDR3 protein sequences are folded into a single record with the most common DNA and genes. In this sample the table shows several thousand distinct CDR3 sequences, about 50% of which occur a single time. The ten biggest clones cover 3.2% of the sample. The specimen was whole blood, collected before DPC sensitization or 2, 6, or about 24 weeks after (not recorded which). These TCRs come from an adult with alopecia areata. Some clones in this sample may be carry-over from other donors' samples. This table probably holds off-target reads from a library built for another chain.

The chain links TRBV27 to TRBJ2-3; TRBD1 might be the D (6 bases). Trimming shortened V by 2 bases and J by 6 bases, and 12 bases separated the two germline ends. Germline V gene sequence: CDR1 MNHEY, CDR2 SMNVEV (reference sequence). The length of the CDR3 is 14 residues. This CDR3 reads CASSLVQGVDTQYF. CDR3 DNA sequence: TGTGCCAGCAGTTTAGTACAGGGAGTGGATACGCAGTATTTT.

The chain uses TRBV28 and TRBJ2-3; a weak D match, TRBD2 (5 bases). The CDR3 spans 11 residues. Trimming removed 8 bases from V and 4 bases from J, with 7 bases in between. Germline assignment: CDR1 MDHEN and CDR2 SYDVKM. The CDR3 loop reads CASRDPDTQYF. Here the CDR3 DNA reads TGTGCCAGCCGGGATCCAGATACGCAGTATTTT.

This clonotype was seen a few times. The rearrangement links TRBV7-9 to TRBJ2-1; D gene ambiguous. The CDR3 sequence is 16 residues long. Germline CDR1 is SEHNR and CDR2 is FQNEAQ (reference sequence). Trimming took off 3 bases at V and 5 bases at J, with 17 bases between the two ends. CDR3 nucleotide sequence: TGTGCCAGCAGCTTGCTCTACGGGTCGGAAAACAATGAGCAGTTCTTC. It specifies CASSLLYGSENNEQFF.

V gene TRBV7-2 combines with J gene TRBJ2-1; 8 nucleotides line up with TRBD2. Germline CDR1 reads SGHTA; CDR2 reads FQGNSA. Trimming at V came to 1 base and at J to 12 bases, leaving 5 bases not matched to a gene. The CDR3 covers 13 residues. DNA for the CDR3: TGTGCCAGCAGCTTAGTTAGCGGGAACCGGCAGTTCTTC. Translation: CASSLVSGNRQFF. Full variable domain (remainder filled in from reference TRBV7-2 and TRBJ2-1): GAGVSQSPSNKVTEKGKDVELRCDPISGHTALYWYRQSLGQGLEFLIYFQGNSAPDKSGLPSDRFSAERTGGSVSTLTIQRTQQEDSAVYLCASSLVSGNRQFFGPGTRLTVL.

The DNA for the CDR3 is TGTGCCAGCAGTTTAACGCGGGACAATGAGCAGTTCTTC. This encodes CASSLTRDNEQFF. The genes are TRBV12-3 or TRBV12-4 and TRBJ2-1; TRBD2 might be the D (5 bases). With 2 bases removed from V and 5 bases from J, the gap between germline ends came to 7 bases. This CDR3 comprises 13 residues.

A few counts support this clonotype. V usage is TRBV7-2 and J usage is TRBJ2-1; 9 nucleotides agree with TRBD2. The germline V gene has CDR1 SGHTA and CDR2 FQGNSA. This CDR3 is built from 15 residues. Losses at the gene ends were 5 bases for V and 3 bases for J; bases not matched to a gene: 5. CDR3 amino acids: CASSVGTSHYNEQFF. The CDR3 coding sequence is TGTGCCAGCAGCGTCGGGACTAGCCACTACAATGAGCAGTTCTTC.

This clonotype was seen a single time. The rearrangement joins TRBV12-3 or TRBV12-4 to TRBJ2-2; tentative D call: TRBD2 (6 bases). The CDR3 totals 12 residues. Trimming removed 7 bases at V and 7 bases at J, with 10 bases between. CDR3 sequence (DNA): TGTGCCAGCACCCAGACTAGCGGGGAGCTGTTTTTT. It translates to CASTQTSGELFF.

The J gene is TRBJ1-5, the V gene TRBV5-6; possibly TRBD1 for D (6 bases). The CDR3 is made up of 13 amino acids. The V gene lost 5 bases and the J gene lost 3 bases, with 9 bases spanning the gap. In germline, CDR1 is SGHDT, CDR2 YYEEEE. CDR3 amino acids: CASSSGDNQPQHF. CDR3 nucleotide sequence: TGTGCCAGCAGTTCAGGGGACAATCAGCCCCAGCATTTT.

V usage is TRBV10-2 and J usage is TRBJ2-5; no definite D call. The ends were cut back, 4 bases at V and 3 bases at J, with 9 bases in the middle. CDR1 and CDR2 from the germline V gene are WSHSY and SAAADI. The CDR3 has 13 amino acids. CDR3 DNA: TGCGCCAGCAGTGGGTCCACTAAAGAGACCCAGTACTTC. Protein sequence: CASSGSTKETQYF.